The T cell receptor (beta chain) under discussion was sequenced for a study of T cell responses to AZD1222 COVID-19 vaccine. Sequencing was performed with immunoSEQ multiplex PCR; in TCRdb, only in-frame clones are kept and a portion is missing. The data hold 85,000 to 100,000 clones, with about 89% observed a single time. The table lists this clone with a count of one. Its specificity is unknown. Study results and limitations: Most donors were white British and more were female, and clonal diversity was possibly underestimated. The study sampled repertoires only after the peak T cell response. Unmutated regions of variants are reportedly targeted by nearly half of spike-specific TCRs.

V gave up 6 bases and J gave up 1 base; unmatched junction bases: 3. The CDR3 is made up of 14 amino acids. Germline V CDR1 and CDR2: MGHRA, YSYEKL. This specimen was peripheral blood, taken 28 days after the second AZD1222 dose. The origin of this receptor is an adult who received the AZD1222 COVID-19 vaccine. The V call is TRBV4-1, the J call TRBJ1-1; 9 bases agree with TRBD1. The CDR3 reads CASRGGQGNTEAFF. CDR3 coding DNA: TGCGCCAGCAGGGGGGGACAGGGGAACACTGAAGCTTTCTTT.